The T cell receptor (beta chain) described here comes from a study of shared clonotypes between healthy human individuals. Looking at the study overall: Researchers assigned three CD4 naive, three CD4 memory, two CD8 naive and one CD8 memory plate to each donor.

Produced via immunoSEQ multiplex PCR; TCRdb's table is partial and in-frame only. The sample consists of about 2 million clones, approximately 94% of them appearing once. Naive CD8 cells lacked CD45RO and underwent positive selection for CCR7, leaving out terminally differentiated effector memory CD45RA+ cells. Within Nashville, Tennessee resided all donors, each a Caucasian adult. In the case of this clone: Its matching antigen is unknown.

CDR1 is WNHNN, CDR2 SYGVQD, per germline (reference sequence). This CDR3 contains 16 residues. V shed 1 base and J 2 bases; nucleotides not matched to a gene: 7. Study results and caveats: Clonotypes that were shared across four donors made up approximately 5.1% of naive CD4 clonotypes. A small donor pool kept down the genetic and exposure-history diversity that was represented.

The source is a man younger than 30 in good health. The chain recombines TRBV10-1 with TRBJ2-7; 8 positions agree with TRBD1. The sequenced sample consisted of naive CD8+ T cells sorted from blood. The CDR3 DNA is TGCGCCAGCAGTGAGTATAGGACAGGGCTTCCCTACGAGCAGTACTTC. This gives the protein CASSEYRTGLPYEQYF.